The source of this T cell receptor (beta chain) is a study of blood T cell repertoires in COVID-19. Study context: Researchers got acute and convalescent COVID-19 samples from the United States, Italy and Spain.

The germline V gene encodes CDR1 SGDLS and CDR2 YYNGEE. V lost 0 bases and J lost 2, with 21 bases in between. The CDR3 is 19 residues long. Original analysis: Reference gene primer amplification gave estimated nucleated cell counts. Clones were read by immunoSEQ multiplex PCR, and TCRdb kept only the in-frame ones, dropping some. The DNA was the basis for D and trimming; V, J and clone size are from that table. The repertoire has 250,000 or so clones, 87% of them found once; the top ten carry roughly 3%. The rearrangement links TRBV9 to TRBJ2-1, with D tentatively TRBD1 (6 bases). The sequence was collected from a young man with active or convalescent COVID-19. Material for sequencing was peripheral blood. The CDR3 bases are TGTGCCAGCAGCGTAGCCCTCACAGGGTTAGGGGCAACCTACAATGAGCAGTTCTTC. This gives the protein CASSVALTGLGATYNEQFF.